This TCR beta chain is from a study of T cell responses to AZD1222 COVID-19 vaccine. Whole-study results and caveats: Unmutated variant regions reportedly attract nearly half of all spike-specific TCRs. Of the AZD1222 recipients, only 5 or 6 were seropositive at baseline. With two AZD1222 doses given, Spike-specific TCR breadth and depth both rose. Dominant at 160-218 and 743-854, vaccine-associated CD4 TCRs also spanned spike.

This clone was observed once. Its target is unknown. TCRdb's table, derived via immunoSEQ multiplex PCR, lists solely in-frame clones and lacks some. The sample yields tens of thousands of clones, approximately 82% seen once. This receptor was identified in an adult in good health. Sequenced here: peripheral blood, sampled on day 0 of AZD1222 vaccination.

This CDR3 is CASSYRGSSRTSYEQYV. CDR3 bases: TGTGCCAGCAGTTACCGCGGATCTAGCAGGACGTCCTACGAGCAGTACGTC. V is TRBV6-2 or TRBV6-3 and J is TRBJ2-7; D possibly corresponds to TRBD2 (5 bases). V lost 2 bases and J 1 base, leaving 18 bases between the germline ends. Germline V CDR1 and CDR2: MNHEY, SVGEGT. The CDR3 extends over 17 amino acids.